This TCR beta chain was sequenced during a study of blood T cell repertoires in COVID-19. Participants came from roughly 24 US areas, aged about 18 to 100 years. Participants were placed into cohorts based on the clinical history they reported. V gave up 1 base and J gave up 0 bases; unmatched junction bases: 6. In germline, CDR1 is SGHTA, CDR2 FQGTGA. This CDR3 has 17 residues. Per the authors' pipeline: Quantification of nucleated cells was approximated via reference gene primer amplification. Sequencing was performed with immunoSEQ multiplex PCR; in TCRdb, only in-frame clones are kept and a portion is missing. V, J and clone size reflect that table, while D and trimming were determined from the DNA. The table includes about 200,000 clones, 76% detected once.

V usage is TRBV7-3 and J usage is TRBJ2-3, with 8 bases aligning to TRBD1. The TCR was taken from a woman between 45 and 60 years old with acute COVID-19. Material: PBMCs or T cells enriched from blood (not recorded which). The chain's CDR3 is CASSLKVQGASTDTQYF. CDR3 nucleotides: TGTGCCAGCAGCTTAAAGGTCCAGGGGGCAAGCACAGATACGCAGTATTTT.